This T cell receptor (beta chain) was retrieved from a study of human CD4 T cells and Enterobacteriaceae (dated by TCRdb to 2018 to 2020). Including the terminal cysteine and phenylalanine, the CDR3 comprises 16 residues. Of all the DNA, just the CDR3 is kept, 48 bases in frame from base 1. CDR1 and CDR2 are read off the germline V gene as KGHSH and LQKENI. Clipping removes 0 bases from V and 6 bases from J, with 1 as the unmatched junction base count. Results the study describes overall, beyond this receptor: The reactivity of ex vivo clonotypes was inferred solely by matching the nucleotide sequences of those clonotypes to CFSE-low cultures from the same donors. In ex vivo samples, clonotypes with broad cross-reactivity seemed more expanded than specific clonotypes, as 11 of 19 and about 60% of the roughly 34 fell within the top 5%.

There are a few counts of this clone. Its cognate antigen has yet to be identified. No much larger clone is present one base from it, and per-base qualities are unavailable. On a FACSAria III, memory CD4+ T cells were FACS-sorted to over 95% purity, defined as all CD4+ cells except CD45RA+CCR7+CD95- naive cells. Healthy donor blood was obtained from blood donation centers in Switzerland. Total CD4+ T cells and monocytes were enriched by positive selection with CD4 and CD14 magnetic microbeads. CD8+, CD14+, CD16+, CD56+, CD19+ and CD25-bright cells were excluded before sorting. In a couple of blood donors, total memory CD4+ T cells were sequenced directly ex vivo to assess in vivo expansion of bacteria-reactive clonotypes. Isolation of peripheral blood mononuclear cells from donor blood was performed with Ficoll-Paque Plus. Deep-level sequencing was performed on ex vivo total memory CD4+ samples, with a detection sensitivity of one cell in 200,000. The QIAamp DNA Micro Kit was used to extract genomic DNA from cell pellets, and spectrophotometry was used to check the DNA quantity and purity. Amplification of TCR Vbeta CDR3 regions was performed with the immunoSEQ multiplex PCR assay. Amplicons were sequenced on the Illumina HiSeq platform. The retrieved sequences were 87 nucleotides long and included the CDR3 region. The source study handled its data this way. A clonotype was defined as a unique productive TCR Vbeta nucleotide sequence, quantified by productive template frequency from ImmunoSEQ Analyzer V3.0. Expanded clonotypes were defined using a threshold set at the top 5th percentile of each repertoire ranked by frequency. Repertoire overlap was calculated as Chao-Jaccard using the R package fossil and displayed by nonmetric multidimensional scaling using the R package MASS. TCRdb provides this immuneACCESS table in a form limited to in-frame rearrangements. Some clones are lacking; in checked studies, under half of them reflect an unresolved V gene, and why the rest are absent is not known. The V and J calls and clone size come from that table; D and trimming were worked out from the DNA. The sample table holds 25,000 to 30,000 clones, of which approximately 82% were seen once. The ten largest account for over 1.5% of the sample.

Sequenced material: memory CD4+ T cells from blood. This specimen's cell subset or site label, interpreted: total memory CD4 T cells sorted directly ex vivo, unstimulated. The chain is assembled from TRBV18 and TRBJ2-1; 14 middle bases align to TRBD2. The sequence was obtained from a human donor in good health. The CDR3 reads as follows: CASSPPGTSGSNEQFF. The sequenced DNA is TGTGCCAGCTCACCACCGGGGACTAGCGGGAGCAATGAGCAGTTCTTC. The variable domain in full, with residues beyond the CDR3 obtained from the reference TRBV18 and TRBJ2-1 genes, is NAGVMQNPRHLVRRRGQEARLRCSPMKGHSHVYWYRQLPEEGLKFMVYLQKENIIDESGMPKERFSAEFPKEGPSILRIQQVVRGDSAAYFCASSPPGTSGSNEQFFGPGTRLTVL.